This is a list of T cell receptor beta chains from one sample in a study of blood T cell repertoires in COVID-19. Sequencing used immunoSEQ multiplex PCR; TCRdb keeps in-frame clones, though not all of them. Here the sample spans hundreds of thousands of clones, approximately 82% being singletons. Sequenced: peripheral blood. The receptors stem from a woman between 50 and 59 years old with acute or convalescent COVID-19. Each CDR3 is given with its conserved first and last residue.

V	J	CDR3
TRBV27	TRBJ2-1	CASSPPRSGYNEQFF
TRBV7-2	TRBJ2-7	CASSLVGTGDEQYF
TRBV28	TRBJ2-2	CASNSRGTGELFF
TRBV6-2/TRBV6-3	TRBJ2-7	CASSPPGLAGYEQYF
TRBV9	TRBJ2-4	CASSPSEGYIQYF
TRBV27	TRBJ1-1	CASGRAMRTEAFF
TRBV9	TRBJ2-1	CASSSTLPLSSYNEQFF
TRBV7-2	TRBJ2-1	CASSLLIRESYNEQFF
TRBV4-1	TRBJ2-1	CASSQDLNSGRVQDNEQFF
TRBV10-1	TRBJ1-6	CASSPVDSPLHF
TRBV10-2	TRBJ1-6	CASSDAQGASSYNSPLHF
TRBV2	TRBJ2-7	CASLPGDSPYEQYF
TRBV6-5	TRBJ2-7	CASSYESSEQYF
TRBV30	TRBJ1-1	CAWSPDRAGEAFF
TRBV11-2	TRBJ2-2	CASSSQLDRGTGELFF
TRBV20-1	TRBJ2-7	CSASSGYEQYF
TRBV1	TRBJ2-5	CTSTRTSGSSPQETQYF
TRBV27	TRBJ2-1	CASSSRTSGRGQFF
TRBV2	TRBJ2-7	CASKPGSAYEQYF
TRBV4-1	TRBJ2-1	CASSQEVASAYNEQFF
TRBV3-1/TRBV3-2	TRBJ2-3	CASSPRESTDTQYF
TRBV7-3	TRBJ2-7	CASSLSGSPAYEQYF
TRBV2	TRBJ2-1	CASRRTSGAYNEQFF
TRBV2	TRBJ1-1	CASRRGVSASEAFF
TRBV2	TRBJ1-5	CASSADRPVSNQPQHF
TRBV18	TRBJ2-1	CASSPRDRVSDNEQFF
TRBV21-1	TRBJ1-1	CASSPNHDRASNTEAFF
TRBV6-2/TRBV6-3	TRBJ2-3	CASSSQGQSTDTQYF